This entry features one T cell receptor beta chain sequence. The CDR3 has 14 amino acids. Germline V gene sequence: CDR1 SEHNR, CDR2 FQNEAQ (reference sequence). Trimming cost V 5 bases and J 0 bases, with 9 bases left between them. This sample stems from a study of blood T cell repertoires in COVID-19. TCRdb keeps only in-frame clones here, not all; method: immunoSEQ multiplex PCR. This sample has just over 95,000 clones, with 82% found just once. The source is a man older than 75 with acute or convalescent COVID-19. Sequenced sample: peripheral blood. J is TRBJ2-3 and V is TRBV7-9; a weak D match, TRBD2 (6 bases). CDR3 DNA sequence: TGTGCCAGCAGCGCGGGGCAGAGCACAGATACGCAGTATTTT. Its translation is CASSAGQSTDTQYF.